These 6 T cell receptor beta chains came from one sample sequenced in a study of blood T cell repertoires in COVID-19. Profiled with immunoSEQ multiplex PCR; TCRdb holds only in-frame clones, not every one. Of about 140,000 clones listed, more than 70% are singletons. The specimen was peripheral blood. These receptors were collected from a woman aged 55-70 years with acute or convalescent COVID-19.

This clone was observed once. This sequence joins TRBV28 and TRBJ2-7, with D uncertain. This CDR3 contains 15 residues. V lost 2 bases to trimming and J lost 5 bases, with 16 bases between them. Per germline, CDR1 MDHEN and CDR2 SYDVKM. The CDR3 region has the DNA TGTGCCAGCAGTTTAAACGGCGGCCCGATCGACGAGCAGTACTTC. Encoded protein: CASSLNGGPIDEQYF.

The chain couples TRBV19 to TRBJ2-3; D is perhaps TRBD1 (6 bases). CDR3 length equals 14 residues. Germline V lookup: CDR1 LNHDA, CDR2 SQIVND (reference sequence). The V gene lost 5 bases and the J gene lost 1 base, with 10 bases spanning the gap. The CDR3 nucleotides read TGTGCCAGTAGTCCGGGACATGGCACAGATACGCAGTATTTT. Its translation: CASSPGHGTDTQYF.

The rearrangement joins TRBV6-5 to TRBJ2-1; D is possibly TRBD2 (5 bases). The CDR3 runs to 14 residues. Germline loops: CDR1 MNHEY, CDR2 SVGAGI. V was clipped by 2 bases and J by 8 bases, with 13 bases between them. The CDR3 protein is CASSYGGSDDEQFF. CDR3 coding DNA: TGTGCCAGCAGTTACGGCGGTAGCGACGATGAGCAGTTCTTC.

The chain couples TRBV30 to TRBJ2-7; D may be TRBD2 (7 bases). The V gene lost 2 bases and the J gene lost 6 bases, with 14 bases spanning the gap. The CDR3 has 13 amino acids. Germline CDR1 reads GTSNPN; CDR2 reads SVGIG (reference sequence). CDR3 bases: TGTGCCTGGAGTAAGGGGGGGCGAGGCGAGCAGTACTTC. Residues: CAWSKGGRGEQYF. The full variable domain, its missing parts supplied by reference TRBV30 and TRBJ2-7, is SQTIHQWPATLVQPVGSPLSLECTVEGTSNPNLYWYRQAAGRGLQLLFYSVGIGQISSEVPQNLSASRPQDRQFILSSKKLLLSDSGFYLCAWSKGGRGEQYFGPGTRLTVT.

This chain connects TRBV11-2 to TRBJ2-5, with 9 positions matching TRBD2. The CDR3 contains 14 residues. V lost 1 base and J lost 5; bases outside the gene matches: 2. CDR1 is SGHAT and CDR2 is FQNNGV in the germline V gene. CDR3 protein: CASSLGLAGETQYF. The CDR3 coding sequence is TGTGCCAGCAGCTTAGGCCTAGCGGGGGAGACCCAGTACTTC.

J is TRBJ1-5 and V is TRBV6-2 or TRBV6-3; TRBD1 matches at 12 bases. Germline CDR1 is MNHEY and CDR2 is SVGEGT. Trimming took 2 bases from V and 7 from J; bases not matched to a gene: 6. This CDR3 contains 16 residues. The CDR3 loop is CASSYPGQGAGQPQHF. The CDR3 DNA follows: TGTGCCAGCAGTTACCCGGGACAGGGGGCTGGACAGCCCCAGCATTTT.